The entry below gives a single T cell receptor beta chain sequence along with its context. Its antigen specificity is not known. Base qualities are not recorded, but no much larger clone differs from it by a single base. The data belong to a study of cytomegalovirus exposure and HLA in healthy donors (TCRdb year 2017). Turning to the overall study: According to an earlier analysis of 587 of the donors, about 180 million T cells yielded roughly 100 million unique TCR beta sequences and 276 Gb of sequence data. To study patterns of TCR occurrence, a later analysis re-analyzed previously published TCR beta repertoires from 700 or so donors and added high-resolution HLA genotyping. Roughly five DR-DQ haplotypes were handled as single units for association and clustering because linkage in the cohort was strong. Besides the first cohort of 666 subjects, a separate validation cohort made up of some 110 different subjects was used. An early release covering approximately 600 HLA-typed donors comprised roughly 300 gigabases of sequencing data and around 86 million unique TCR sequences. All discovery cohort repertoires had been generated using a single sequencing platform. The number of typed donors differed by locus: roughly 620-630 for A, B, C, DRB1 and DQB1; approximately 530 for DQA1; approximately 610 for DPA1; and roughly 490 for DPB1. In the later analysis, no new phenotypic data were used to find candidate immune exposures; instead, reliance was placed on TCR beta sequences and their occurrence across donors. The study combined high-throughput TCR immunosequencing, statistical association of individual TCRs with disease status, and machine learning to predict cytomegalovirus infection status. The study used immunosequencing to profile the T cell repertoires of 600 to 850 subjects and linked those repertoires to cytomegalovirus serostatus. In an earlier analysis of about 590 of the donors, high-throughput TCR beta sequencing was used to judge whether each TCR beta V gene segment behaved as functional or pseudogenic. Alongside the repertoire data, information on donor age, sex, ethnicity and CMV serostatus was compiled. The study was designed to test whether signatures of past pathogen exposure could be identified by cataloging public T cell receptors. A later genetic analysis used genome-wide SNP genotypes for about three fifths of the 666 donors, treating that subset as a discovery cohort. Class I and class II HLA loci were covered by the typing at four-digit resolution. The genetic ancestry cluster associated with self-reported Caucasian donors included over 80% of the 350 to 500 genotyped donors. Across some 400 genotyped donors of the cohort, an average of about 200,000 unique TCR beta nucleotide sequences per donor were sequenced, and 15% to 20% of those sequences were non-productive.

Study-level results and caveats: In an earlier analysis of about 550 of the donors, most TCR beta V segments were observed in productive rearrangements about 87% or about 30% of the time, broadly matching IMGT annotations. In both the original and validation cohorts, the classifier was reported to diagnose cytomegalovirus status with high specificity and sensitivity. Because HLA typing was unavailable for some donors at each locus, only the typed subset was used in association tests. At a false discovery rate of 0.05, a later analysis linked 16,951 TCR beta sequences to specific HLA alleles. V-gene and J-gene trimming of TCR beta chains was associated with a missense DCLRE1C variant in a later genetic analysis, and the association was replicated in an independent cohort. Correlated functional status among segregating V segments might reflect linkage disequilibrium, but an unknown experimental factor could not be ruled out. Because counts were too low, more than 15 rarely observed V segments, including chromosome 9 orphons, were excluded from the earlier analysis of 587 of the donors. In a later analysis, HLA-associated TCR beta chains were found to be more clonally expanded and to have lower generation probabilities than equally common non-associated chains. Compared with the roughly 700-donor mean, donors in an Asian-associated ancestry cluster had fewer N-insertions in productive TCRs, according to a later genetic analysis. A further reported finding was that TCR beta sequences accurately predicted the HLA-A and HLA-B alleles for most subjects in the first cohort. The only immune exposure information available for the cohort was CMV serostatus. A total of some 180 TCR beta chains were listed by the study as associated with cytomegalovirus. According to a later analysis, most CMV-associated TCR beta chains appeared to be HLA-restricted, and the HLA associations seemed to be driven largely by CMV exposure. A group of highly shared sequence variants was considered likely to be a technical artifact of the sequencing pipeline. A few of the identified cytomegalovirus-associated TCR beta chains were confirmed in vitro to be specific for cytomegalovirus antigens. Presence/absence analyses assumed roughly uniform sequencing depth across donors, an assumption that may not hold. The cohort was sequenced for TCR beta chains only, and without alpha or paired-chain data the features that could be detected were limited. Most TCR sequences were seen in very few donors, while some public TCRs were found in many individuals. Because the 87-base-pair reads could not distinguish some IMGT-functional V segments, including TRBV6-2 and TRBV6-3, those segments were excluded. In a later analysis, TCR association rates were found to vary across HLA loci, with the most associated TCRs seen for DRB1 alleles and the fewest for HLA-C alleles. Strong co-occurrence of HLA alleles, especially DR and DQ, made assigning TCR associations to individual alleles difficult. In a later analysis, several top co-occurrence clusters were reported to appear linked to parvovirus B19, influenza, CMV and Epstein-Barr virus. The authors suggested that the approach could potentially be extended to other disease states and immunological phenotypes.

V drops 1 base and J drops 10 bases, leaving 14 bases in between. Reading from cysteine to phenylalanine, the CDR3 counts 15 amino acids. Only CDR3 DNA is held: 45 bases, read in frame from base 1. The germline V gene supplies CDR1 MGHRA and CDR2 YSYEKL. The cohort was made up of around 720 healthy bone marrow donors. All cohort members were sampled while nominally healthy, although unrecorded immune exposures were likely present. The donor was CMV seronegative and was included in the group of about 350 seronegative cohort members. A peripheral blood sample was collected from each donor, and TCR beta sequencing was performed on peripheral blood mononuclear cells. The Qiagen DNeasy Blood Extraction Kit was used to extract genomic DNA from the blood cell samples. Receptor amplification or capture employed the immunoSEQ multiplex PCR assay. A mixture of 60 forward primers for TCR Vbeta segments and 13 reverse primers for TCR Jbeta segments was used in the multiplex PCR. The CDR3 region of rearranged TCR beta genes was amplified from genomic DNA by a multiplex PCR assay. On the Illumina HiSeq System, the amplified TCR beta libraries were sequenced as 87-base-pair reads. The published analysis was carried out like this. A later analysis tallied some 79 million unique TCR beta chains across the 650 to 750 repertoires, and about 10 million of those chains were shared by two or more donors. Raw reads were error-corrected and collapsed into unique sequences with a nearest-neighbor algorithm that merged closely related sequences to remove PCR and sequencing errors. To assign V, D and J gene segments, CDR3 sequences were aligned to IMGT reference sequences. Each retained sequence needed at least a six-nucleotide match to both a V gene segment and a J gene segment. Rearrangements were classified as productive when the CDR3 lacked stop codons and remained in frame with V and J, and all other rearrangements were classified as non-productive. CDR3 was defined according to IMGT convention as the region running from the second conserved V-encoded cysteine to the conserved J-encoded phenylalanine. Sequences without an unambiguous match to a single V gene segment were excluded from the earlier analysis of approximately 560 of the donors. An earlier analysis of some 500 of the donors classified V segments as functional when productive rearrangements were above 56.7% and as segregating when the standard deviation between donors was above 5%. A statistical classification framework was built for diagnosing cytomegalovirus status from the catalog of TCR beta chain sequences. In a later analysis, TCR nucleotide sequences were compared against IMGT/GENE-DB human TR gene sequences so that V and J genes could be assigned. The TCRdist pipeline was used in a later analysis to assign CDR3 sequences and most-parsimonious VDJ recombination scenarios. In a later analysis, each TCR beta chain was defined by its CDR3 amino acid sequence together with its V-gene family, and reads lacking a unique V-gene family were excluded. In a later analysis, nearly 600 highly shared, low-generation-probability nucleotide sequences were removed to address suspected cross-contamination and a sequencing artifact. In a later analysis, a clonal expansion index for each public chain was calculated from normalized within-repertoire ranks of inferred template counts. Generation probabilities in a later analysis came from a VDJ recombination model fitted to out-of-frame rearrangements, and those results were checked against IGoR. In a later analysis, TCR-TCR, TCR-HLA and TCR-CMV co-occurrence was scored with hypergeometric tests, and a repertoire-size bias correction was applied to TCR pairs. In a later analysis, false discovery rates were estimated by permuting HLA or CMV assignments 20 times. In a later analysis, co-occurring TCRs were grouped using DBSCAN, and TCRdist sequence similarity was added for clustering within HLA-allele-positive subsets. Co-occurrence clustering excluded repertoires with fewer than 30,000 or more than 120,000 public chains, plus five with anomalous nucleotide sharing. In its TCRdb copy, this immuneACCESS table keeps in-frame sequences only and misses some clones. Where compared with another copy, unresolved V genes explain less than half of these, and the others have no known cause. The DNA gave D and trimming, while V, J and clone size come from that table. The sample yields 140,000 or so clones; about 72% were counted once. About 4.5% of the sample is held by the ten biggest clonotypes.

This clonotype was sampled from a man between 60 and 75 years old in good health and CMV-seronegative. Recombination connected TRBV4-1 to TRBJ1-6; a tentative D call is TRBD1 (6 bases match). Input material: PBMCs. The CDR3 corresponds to CASSQVWGTGSPLHF. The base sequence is TGCGCCAGCAGCCAAGTTTGGGGCACAGGGTCACCCCTCCACTTT.